This T cell receptor (beta chain) was obtained from a study of blood T cell repertoires in COVID-19. Turning to the study itself: Material from acute and convalescent COVID-19 was sourced from the United States, Italy and Spain.

Trimming cost V 4 bases and J 0 bases, with 16 bases left between them. The CDR3 runs 17 residues. CDR1 and CDR2 (germline): SGHVS, FQNEAQ. Sequencing used immunoSEQ multiplex PCR; TCRdb keeps in-frame clones, though not all of them. This sample yields about 140,000 clones, of which 65% to 85% are seen a single time; approximately 3.8% belongs to the top ten. The V and J genes are TRBV7-8 and TRBJ1-5; the D gene is possibly TRBD1 (6 bases). Sequencing was carried out using peripheral blood. The origin of this receptor is a woman aged 55-69 years with acute or convalescent COVID-19. In DNA, the CDR3 is TGTGCCAGCAGCTCCGGGTACGGACAGTATAGCAATCAGCCCCAGCATTTT. As protein: CASSSGYGQYSNQPQHF.